This TCR beta chain was captured by sequencing in a study of beta chain features in type 1 diabetes. Study-wide results and limits: Among all four CD4+ subsets, Type 1 diabetes patients had TCRB CDR3s that were moderately but significantly shorter.

In this sample, this clone turned up a few times. The antigen remains unidentified. The sequenced template was cDNA made from the entire isolated RNA. Clones were sequenced by immunoSEQ multiplex PCR, and TCRdb holds only the in-frame ones, with some missing. The sample holds fewer than 350,000 clones, 15% seen once. This CDR3 is built from 15 residues. Germline-derived CDR1 and CDR2 are SGHNT and YYREEE (reference sequence). Trimming cost V 2 bases and J 7 bases; bases outside gene matches: 8. V and J are TRBV5-4 and TRBJ1-2, with TRBD1 identical over 10 bases. The TCR was taken from a man between 18 and 35 years old with type 1 diabetes. Material for sequencing was naive CD4+ T cells from blood. The CDR3 reads CASSFSRDRGVGYTF. The CDR3 bases are TGTGCCAGCAGCTTCTCCCGGGACAGGGGAGTTGGCTACACCTTC.